One sample yielded the 27 T cell receptor beta chains listed below, sequenced in a study of blood T cell repertoires in COVID-19. Here immunoSEQ multiplex PCR was the method, and the copy in TCRdb shows in-frame clones only, minus some. The sample lists 340,000 or so clones, around 90% seen once, with 1% in the top ten. Sequencing was carried out using peripheral blood. Source of these receptors: a middle-aged man with active or convalescent COVID-19.

This sequence joins TRBV6-6 and TRBJ1-2; 9 bases are a match to TRBD1. This CDR3 has 15 amino acids. The trim removed 0 bases at V and 7 bases at J, leaving 6 bases unmatched. Germline V CDR1 and CDR2: MNHNY, SVGAGI (reference sequence). DNA for the CDR3: TGTGCCAGCAGTTACTCAGAACAGGGGGCGGGTGGCTACACCTTC. It yields the protein CASSYSEQGAGGYTF.

The V call is TRBV6-5, the J call TRBJ1-3, with 8 nucleotides matching TRBD1. V was pared by 7 bases and J by 4 bases, with 6 bases of the junction left unmatched. Per germline, CDR1 MNHEY and CDR2 SVGAGI. The CDR3 loop spans 14 amino acids. The CDR3 DNA reads TGTGCCAGCACCGTAAGGACAGGGGGAAACACCATATATTTT. Its protein is CASTVRTGGNTIYF.

J is TRBJ2-1 and V is TRBV6-2 or TRBV6-3; 11 bases map to TRBD2. Germline loops: CDR1 MNHEY, CDR2 SVGEGT. Trimming at V came to 4 bases and at J to 0 bases, leaving 8 bases not matched to a gene. This CDR3 contains 18 residues. CDR3 protein: CASSFGTSGPNSYNEQFF. DNA of the CDR3: TGTGCCAGCAGTTTTGGGACTAGCGGACCAAACTCCTACAATGAGCAGTTCTTC.

The chain employs TRBV28 and TRBJ2-3; D is unresolved. This CDR3 is 13 amino acids long. Germline CDR1 and CDR2: MDHEN and SYDVKM. Trimming took 6 bases from V and 0 from J, leaving 7 bases between them. The CDR3: CASRTDSTDTQYF. For the CDR3, the DNA is TGTGCCAGCAGGACTGATAGCACAGATACGCAGTATTTT.

This chain connects TRBV4-3 to TRBJ2-5, with 8 bases lining up with TRBD1. The CDR3 length is 14 residues. CDR1 and CDR2 (germline): LGHNA, YSLEER. Losses at the gene ends were 4 bases for V and 6 bases for J; bases not matched to a gene: 7. CDR3 coding DNA: TGCGCCAGCAGCCTAGGGACAGGAGAAAAGACCCAGTACTTC. It translates to CASSLGTGEKTQYF.

The chain joins TRBV11-2 to TRBJ1-6; 9 nucleotides line up with TRBD1. Germline V gene lookup returns CDR1 SGHAT and CDR2 FQNNGV. CDR3 size: 14 residues. After removal of 4 bases from V and 9 bases from J, the junction contained 4 bases not matched to a gene. The CDR3 DNA follows: TGTGCCAGCAGCTCTGGACAGGGGAGTTCACCCCTCCACTTT. It translates to CASSSGQGSSPLHF.

The chain joins TRBV19 to TRBJ1-4; TRBD1 aligns across 9 bases. From germline, CDR1 is LNHDA and CDR2 SQIVND (reference sequence). This CDR3 is built from 17 residues. J lost 4 bases, V lost 11 bases, and 17 bases had no gene match. The DNA of the CDR3 is TGTGCCGGGAACAGGGGGCGTAAATTGGGACTTAATGAAAAACTGTTTTTT. Translated, it gives CAGNRGRKLGLNEKLFF.

The V call is TRBV7-6, the J call TRBJ1-2; D gene unclear. The germline V gene has CDR1 SGHVS and CDR2 FNYEAQ. Deletions cut 5 bases from V and 2 bases from J, with 12 bases between. This CDR3 is 14 amino acids long. CDR3 protein: CASSPDRLNYGYTF. CDR3 bases: TGTGCCAGCAGCCCCGACCGACTAAACTATGGCTACACCTTC.

V usage is TRBV6-2 or TRBV6-3 and J usage is TRBJ2-5; 9 bases line up with TRBD2. The V and J ends lost 8 bases and 2 bases, in that order; junction bases with no gene match: 9. The germline V gene encodes CDR1 MNHEY and CDR2 SVGEGT. This CDR3 has 15 residues. CDR3 DNA: TGTGCCAGCGGCCAAGGACTAGCGAAACAAGAGACCCAGTACTTC. Translating gives CASGQGLAKQETQYF.

The chain joins TRBV19 to TRBJ1-1; D is undetermined. Trimming took off 4 bases at V and 1 base at J, with 10 bases between the two ends. Germline CDR1 is LNHDA and CDR2 is SQIVND (reference sequence). This CDR3 spans 14 amino acids. The CDR3 region is CASSKTVPNTEAFF. The DNA for the CDR3 is TGTGCCAGTAGTAAAACGGTCCCGAACACTGAAGCTTTCTTT. The full variable domain, rest sourced from reference TRBV19 and TRBJ1-1, is DGGITQSPKYLFRKEGQNVTLSCEQNLNHDAMYWYRQDPGQGLRLIYYSQIVNDFQKGDIAEGYSVSREKKESFPLTVTSAQKNPTAFYLCASSKTVPNTEAFFGQGTRLTVV.

CDR3 bases: TGCGCCAGCAGCCCACAGGGTGTCACCGGGGAGCTGTTTTTT. Translated, it gives CASSPQGVTGELFF. This chain links TRBV5-1 with TRBJ2-2; TRBD1 might be the D (6 bases). The CDR3 consists of 14 residues. Germline V CDR1 and CDR2: SGHRS, YFSETQ. Trimming took off 4 bases at V and 4 bases at J, with 11 bases between the two ends.

The CDR3 region is CATSLLRDTQSPNEQFF. The DNA for the CDR3 is TGTGCCACCAGCTTGCTCCGGGACACCCAATCCCCCAATGAGCAGTTCTTC. The V call is TRBV15, the J call TRBJ2-1; tentatively, D is TRBD1 (6 bases). Per germline, CDR1 LNHNV and CDR2 YYDKDF (reference sequence). V was cut by 5 bases and J by 6 bases, with 23 bases left in between. This CDR3 is 17 amino acids long.

Regarding this clone: It is likely a read error, because the conserved phenylalanine at the end of the CDR3 is missing. The DNA is omitted, as the CDR3 cannot be located on it reliably, and the CDR3 follows TCRdb's listing. This chain joins TRBV12-3 or TRBV12-4 and TRBJ1-6. The CDR3 spans 11 residues, counting both ends. The CDR3: CASGGAGRAPQ.

The genes are TRBV30 and TRBJ1-2, with 8 bases identical to TRBD1. Losses at the gene ends were 3 bases for V and 4 bases for J; bases not matched to a gene: 4. The length of the CDR3 is 13 residues. Germline values: CDR1 GTSNPN, CDR2 SVGIG (reference sequence). The chain's CDR3 is CAWSRTGIYGYTF. The CDR3 DNA reads TGTGCCTGGAGCCGGACAGGGATCTATGGCTACACCTTC.

A few counts support this clone. CDR3 residues: CASSPGVGYEKLFF. The CDR3 bases are TGTGCCAGCTCCCCGGGGGTAGGGTATGAAAAACTGTTTTTT. The rearrangement uses TRBV9 and TRBJ1-4; D perhaps matches TRBD1 (5 bases). This CDR3 region has 14 residues. CDR1 is SGDLS, CDR2 YYNGEE, per germline. V lost 7 bases to trimming and J lost 6 bases, with 16 bases between them.

The CDR3 sequence is CASSRKRQGRDTEAFF. CDR3 bases: TGTGCCAGCAGTCGAAAAAGACAGGGGAGGGACACTGAAGCTTTCTTT. The chain uses TRBV2 and TRBJ1-1; 8 bases align to TRBD1. V lost 5 bases, J lost 3 bases, and 11 bases stayed unmatched. Germline V gene lookup returns CDR1 SNHLY and CDR2 FYNNEI. The CDR3 loop spans 16 amino acids. The full variable domain, its missing parts supplied by reference TRBV2 and TRBJ1-1, is EPEVTQTPSHQVTQMGQEVILRCVPISNHLYFYWYRQILGQKVEFLVSFYNNEISEKSEIFDDQFSVERPDGSNFTLKIRSTKLEDSAMYFCASSRKRQGRDTEAFFGQGTRLTVV.

The J gene is TRBJ1-2, the V gene TRBV6-5; TRBD1 aligns across 7 bases. CDR1 MNHEY and CDR2 SVGAGI come from the germline V gene. The J segment lost 3 bases and the V segment lost 4 bases, leaving 11 bases of the junction unmatched. The CDR3 length is 16 residues. CDR3: CASSWGQRSGDYGYTF. For the CDR3, the DNA is TGTGCCAGCAGTTGGGGACAGCGGTCTGGGGACTATGGCTACACCTTC.

This clone was seen a single time. The chain combines TRBV9 with TRBJ2-2; 10 bases are a match to TRBD1. J was trimmed by 4 bases and V by 1 base; bases with no gene match: 10. This CDR3 contains 18 residues. The germline V gene has CDR1 SGDLS and CDR2 YYNGEE. The CDR3 DNA is TGTGCCAGCAGCGTAAGGGACAGGGGCCTCACGAGCACCGGGGAGCTGTTTTTT. Protein product: CASSVRDRGLTSTGELFF.

V and J are TRBV5-4 and TRBJ2-1; D is possibly TRBD1 (5 bases). CDR3 length equals 13 residues. The germline V gene has CDR1 SGHNT and CDR2 YYREEE (reference sequence). V was pared by 2 bases and J by 5 bases, with 8 bases between. The DNA of the CDR3 is TGTGCCAGCAGCTTCGACAGAAACAATGAGCAGTTCTTC. It is translated as CASSFDRNNEQFF.

The chain combines TRBV7-9 with TRBJ2-7, with D uncertain. Looked up from germline, CDR1 is SEHNR and CDR2 is FQNEAQ (reference sequence). V lost 5 bases to trimming and J lost 0 bases, with 11 bases between them. This CDR3 is built from 14 residues. The CDR3 region has the DNA TGTGCCAGCAGCCACGAGGCAAGCTCCTACGAGCAGTACTTC. Translation: CASSHEASSYEQYF.

The CDR3 DNA is TGTGCCAGCAGAGCAACCGAAAGCTCCTACAATGAGCAGTTCTTC. This codes for CASRATESSYNEQFF. This chain uses TRBV7-6 with TRBJ2-1; no clear D. V was shortened by 6 bases and J by 0 bases, with 12 bases between the two germline ends. CDR3 length equals 15 residues. Germline lookup yields CDR1 SGHVS and CDR2 FNYEAQ.

The genes are TRBV2 and TRBJ1-3; D may be TRBD1 (5 bases). The germline V gene encodes CDR1 SNHLY and CDR2 FYNNEI. V was cut by 7 bases and J by 0 bases, with 7 bases left in between. The CDR3 loop spans 13 amino acids. The CDR3 reads CASTDSSGNTIYF. CDR3 DNA sequence: TGTGCCAGCACCGACAGCTCTGGAAACACCATATATTTT.

This sequence joins TRBV6-1 and TRBJ1-2; D is undetermined. The V gene's germline CDR1 is MNHNS and CDR2 SASEGT. The CDR3 totals 14 residues. Trimming shortened V by 1 base and J by 2 bases, and 8 bases separated the two germline ends. CDR3: CASSEGPGNYGYTF. The CDR3, as DNA: TGTGCCAGCAGTGAAGGCCCGGGGAACTATGGCTACACCTTC.

The chain joins TRBV5-4 to TRBJ1-6, with D possibly being TRBD1 (6 bases). V was trimmed by 0 bases and J by 0 bases, leaving 10 bases between them. The CDR3 totals 17 residues. Per germline, CDR1 SGHNT and CDR2 YYREEE (reference sequence). The CDR3 region is CASSLGGGVSYNSPLHF. The CDR3 region has the DNA TGTGCCAGCAGCTTGGGAGGGGGAGTCTCCTATAATTCACCCCTCCACTTT.

This clone was observed a single time. The CDR3 is CASRQSTVNTEAFF. The DNA for the CDR3 is TGTGCCAGCAGACAGTCGACAGTGAACACTGAAGCTTTCTTT. This chain uses TRBV2 with TRBJ1-1; weak D call: TRBD1 (5 bases). CDR3 length equals 14 residues. V was shortened by 6 bases and J by 0 bases, with 11 bases between the two germline ends. Germline V lookup: CDR1 SNHLY, CDR2 FYNNEI.

Comment on this clone: The sample holds other DNA sequences that translate to the same CDR3. V and J are TRBV2 and TRBJ1-4, with D maybe TRBD1 (5 bases). Per the germline V gene, CDR1 is SNHLY and CDR2 is FYNNEI. Trimming pared 2 bases from V and 4 bases from J, leaving 14 bases between. CDR3 length: 16 residues. CDR3 nucleotides: TGTGCCAGCAGTGAAAGGCTAGGGGAACTTAATGAAAAACTGTTTTTT. Amino acids: CASSERLGELNEKLFF.

V gene TRBV29-1 combines with J gene TRBJ1-6, with 11 positions matching TRBD1. Germline V gene data show CDR1 as SQVTM and CDR2 as ANQGSEA. V lost 6 bases and J lost 6; bases outside the gene matches: 4. The CDR3 is made up of 14 amino acids. CDR3 nucleotides: TGCAGCGTGCGGACAGGGGGCCGTAATTCACCCCTCCACTTT. Translated, it gives CSVRTGGRNSPLHF.